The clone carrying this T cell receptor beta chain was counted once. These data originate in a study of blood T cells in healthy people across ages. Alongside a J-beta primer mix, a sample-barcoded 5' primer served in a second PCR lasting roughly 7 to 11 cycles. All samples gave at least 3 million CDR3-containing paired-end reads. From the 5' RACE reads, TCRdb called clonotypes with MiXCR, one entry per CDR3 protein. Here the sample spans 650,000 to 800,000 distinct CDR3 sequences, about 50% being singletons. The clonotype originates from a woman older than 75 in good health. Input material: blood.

CDR3 nucleotides: TGCAGCGTTGAACACCCGAGAGGATCACCCCTCCACTTT. Its protein product is CSVEHPRGSPLHF. The rearrangement joins TRBV29-1 to TRBJ1-6; no reliable D call. The germline CDR1 and CDR2 sequences are SQVTM and ANQGSEA. CDR3 size: 13 residues. The germline V and J ends were trimmed by 2 bases and 10 bases, with 12 bases remaining between them.